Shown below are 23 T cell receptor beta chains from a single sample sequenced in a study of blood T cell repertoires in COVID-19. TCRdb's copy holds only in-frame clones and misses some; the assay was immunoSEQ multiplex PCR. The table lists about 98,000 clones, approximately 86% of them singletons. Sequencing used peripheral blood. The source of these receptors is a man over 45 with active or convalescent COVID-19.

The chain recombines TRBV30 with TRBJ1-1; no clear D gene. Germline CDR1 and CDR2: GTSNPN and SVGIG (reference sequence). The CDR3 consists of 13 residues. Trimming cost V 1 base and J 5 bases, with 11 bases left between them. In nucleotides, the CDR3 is TGTGCCTGGAGTGGCGACGGGTGGACTGAAGCTTTCTTT. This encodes CAWSGDGWTEAFF. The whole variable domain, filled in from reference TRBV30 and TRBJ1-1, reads SQTIHQWPATLVQPVGSPLSLECTVEGTSNPNLYWYRQAAGRGLQLLFYSVGIGQISSEVPQNLSASRPQDRQFILSSKKLLLSDSGFYLCAWSGDGWTEAFFGQGTRLTVV.

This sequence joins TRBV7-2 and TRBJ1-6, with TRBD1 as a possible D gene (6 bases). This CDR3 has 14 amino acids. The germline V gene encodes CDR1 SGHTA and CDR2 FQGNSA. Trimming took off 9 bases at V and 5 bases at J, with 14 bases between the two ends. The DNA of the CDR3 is TGTGCCAGTCATCAGGGGAGGGATAATTCACCCCTCCACTTT. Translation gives CASHQGRDNSPLHF.

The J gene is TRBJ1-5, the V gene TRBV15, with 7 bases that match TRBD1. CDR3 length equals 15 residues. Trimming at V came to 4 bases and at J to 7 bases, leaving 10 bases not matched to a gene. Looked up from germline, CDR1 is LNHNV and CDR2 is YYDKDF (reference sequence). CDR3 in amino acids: CATSTLFRGEQPQHF. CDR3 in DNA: TGTGCCACCAGCACCCTCTTCAGGGGGGAACAGCCCCAGCATTTT.

CDR3: CASSLSGGGVLTDTQYF. The CDR3, as DNA: TGTGCCAGCAGCTTATCGGGCGGGGGGGTGCTGACAGATACGCAGTATTTT. The chain joins TRBV7-6 to TRBJ2-3; 9 nucleotides match TRBD2. CDR3 length: 17 amino acids. Germline V gene data show CDR1 as SGHVS and CDR2 as FNYEAQ. V shed 2 bases, J shed 3 bases, and the junction held 9 bases outside the gene matches.

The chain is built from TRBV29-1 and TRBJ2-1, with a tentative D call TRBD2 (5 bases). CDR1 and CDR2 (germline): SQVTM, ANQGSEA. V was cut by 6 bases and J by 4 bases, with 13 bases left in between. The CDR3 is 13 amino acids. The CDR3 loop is CSVEAELYNEQFF. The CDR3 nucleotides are TGCAGCGTGGAGGCTGAATTATACAATGAGCAGTTCTTC.

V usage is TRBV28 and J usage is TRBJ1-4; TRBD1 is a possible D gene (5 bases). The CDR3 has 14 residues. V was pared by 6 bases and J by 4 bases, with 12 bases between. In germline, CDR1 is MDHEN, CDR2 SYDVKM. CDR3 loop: CASSSGGGNEKLFF. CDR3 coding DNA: TGTGCCAGCAGCAGTGGGGGAGGTAATGAAAAACTGTTTTTT.

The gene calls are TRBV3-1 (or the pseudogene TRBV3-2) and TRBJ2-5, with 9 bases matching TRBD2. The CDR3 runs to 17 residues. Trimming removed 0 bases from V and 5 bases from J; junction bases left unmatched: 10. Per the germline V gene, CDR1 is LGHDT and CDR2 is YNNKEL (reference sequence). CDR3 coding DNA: TGTGCCAGCAGCCAAGACTTGGGTGGCGGGGGGGGTGAGACCCAGTACTTC. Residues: CASSQDLGGGGGETQYF.

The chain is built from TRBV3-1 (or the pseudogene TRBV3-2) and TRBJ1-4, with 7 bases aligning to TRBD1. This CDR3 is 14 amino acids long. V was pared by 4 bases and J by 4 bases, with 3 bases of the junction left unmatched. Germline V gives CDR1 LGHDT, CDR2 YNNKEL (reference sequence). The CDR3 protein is CASSRWDSNEKLFF. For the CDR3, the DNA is TGTGCCAGCAGCCGCTGGGACAGTAATGAAAAACTGTTTTTT.

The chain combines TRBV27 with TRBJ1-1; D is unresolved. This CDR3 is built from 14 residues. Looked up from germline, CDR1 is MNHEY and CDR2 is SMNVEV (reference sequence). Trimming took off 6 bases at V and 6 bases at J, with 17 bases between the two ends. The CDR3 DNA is TGTGCCAGCAGCCCCCTACGGGGAAGCGCTGAAGCTTTCTTT. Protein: CASSPLRGSAEAFF.

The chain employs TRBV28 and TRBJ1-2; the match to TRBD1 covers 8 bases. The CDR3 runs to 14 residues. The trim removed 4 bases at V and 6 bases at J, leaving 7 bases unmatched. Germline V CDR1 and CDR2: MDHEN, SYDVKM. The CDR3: CASSSDRVVNGYTF. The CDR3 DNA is TGTGCCAGCAGTTCGGACAGGGTTGTTAATGGCTACACCTTC.

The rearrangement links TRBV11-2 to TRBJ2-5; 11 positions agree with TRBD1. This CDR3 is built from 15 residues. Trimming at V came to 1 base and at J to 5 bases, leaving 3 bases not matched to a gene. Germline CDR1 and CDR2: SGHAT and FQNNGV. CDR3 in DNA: TGTGCCAGCAGCTTAGGGGACAGGGGGTTGGAGACCCAGTACTTC. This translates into CASSLGDRGLETQYF.

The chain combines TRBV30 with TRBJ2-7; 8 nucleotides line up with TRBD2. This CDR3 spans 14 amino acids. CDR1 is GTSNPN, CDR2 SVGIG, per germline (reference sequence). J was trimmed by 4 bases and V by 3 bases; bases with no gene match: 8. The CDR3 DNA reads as TGTGCCTGGAGGACCGGGGGGGAGGGATACGAGCAGTACTTC. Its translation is CAWRTGGEGYEQYF.

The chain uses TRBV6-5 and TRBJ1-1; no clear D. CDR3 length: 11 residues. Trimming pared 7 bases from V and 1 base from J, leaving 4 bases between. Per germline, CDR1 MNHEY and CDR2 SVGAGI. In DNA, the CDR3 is TGTGCCAGCACAGGGAACACTGAAGCTTTCTTT. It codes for CASTGNTEAFF.

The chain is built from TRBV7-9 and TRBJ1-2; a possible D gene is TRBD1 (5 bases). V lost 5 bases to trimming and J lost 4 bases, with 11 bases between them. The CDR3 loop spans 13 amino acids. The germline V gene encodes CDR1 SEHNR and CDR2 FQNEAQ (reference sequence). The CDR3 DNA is TGTGCCAGCAGCCGACAAGGGGCCTATGGCTACACCTTC. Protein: CASSRQGAYGYTF. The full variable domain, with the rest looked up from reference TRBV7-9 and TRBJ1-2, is DTGVSQNPRHKITKRGQNVTFRCDPISEHNRLYWYRQTLGQGPEFLTYFQNEAQLEKSRLLSDRFSAERPKGSFSTLEIQRTEQGDSAMYLCASSRQGAYGYTFGSGTRLTVV.

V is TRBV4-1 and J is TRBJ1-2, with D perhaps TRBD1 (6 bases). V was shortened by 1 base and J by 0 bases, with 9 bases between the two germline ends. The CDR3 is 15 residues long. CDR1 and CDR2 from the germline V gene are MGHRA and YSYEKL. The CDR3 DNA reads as TGCGCCAGCAGCCAAGGGACAGCTACTAACTATGGCTACACCTTC. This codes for CASSQGTATNYGYTF.

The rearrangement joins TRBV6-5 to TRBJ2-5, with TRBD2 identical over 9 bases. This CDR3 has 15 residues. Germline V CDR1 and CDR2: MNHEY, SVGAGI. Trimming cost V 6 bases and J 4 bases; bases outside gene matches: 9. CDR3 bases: TGTGCCAGCAGAGCCCGCGGGAGGGGGGGAGAGACCCAGTACTTC. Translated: CASRARGRGGETQYF.

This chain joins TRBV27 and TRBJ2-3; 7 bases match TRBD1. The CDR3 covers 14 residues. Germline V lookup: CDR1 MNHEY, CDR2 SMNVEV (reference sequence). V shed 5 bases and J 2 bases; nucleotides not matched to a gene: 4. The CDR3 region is CASSPGQLTDTQYF. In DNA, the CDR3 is TGTGCCAGCAGTCCGGGACAGCTCACAGATACGCAGTATTTT.

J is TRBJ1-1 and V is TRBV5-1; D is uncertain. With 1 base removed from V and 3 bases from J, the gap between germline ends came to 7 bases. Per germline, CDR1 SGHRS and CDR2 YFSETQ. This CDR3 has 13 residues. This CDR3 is CASSLSEDTEAFF. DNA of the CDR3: TGCGCCAGCAGCTTGTCCGAGGACACTGAAGCTTTCTTT.

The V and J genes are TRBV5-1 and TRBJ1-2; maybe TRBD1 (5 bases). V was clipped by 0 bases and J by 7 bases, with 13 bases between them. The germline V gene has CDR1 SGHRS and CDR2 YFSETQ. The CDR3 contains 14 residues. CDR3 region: CASSLELGAPGYTF. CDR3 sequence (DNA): TGCGCCAGCAGCTTGGAATTAGGGGCGCCTGGCTACACCTTC.

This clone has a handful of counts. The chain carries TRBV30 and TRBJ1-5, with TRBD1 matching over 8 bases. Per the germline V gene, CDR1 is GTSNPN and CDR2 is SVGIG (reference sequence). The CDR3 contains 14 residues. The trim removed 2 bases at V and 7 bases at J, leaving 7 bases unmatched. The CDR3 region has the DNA TGTGCCTGGAGTAGGACAGGGTTGCAACAGCCCCAGCATTTT. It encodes CAWSRTGLQQPQHF.

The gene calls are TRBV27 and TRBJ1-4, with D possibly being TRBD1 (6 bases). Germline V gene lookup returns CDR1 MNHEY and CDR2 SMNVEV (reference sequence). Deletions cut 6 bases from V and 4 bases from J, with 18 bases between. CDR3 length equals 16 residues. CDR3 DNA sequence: TGTGCCAGCAGGAACCGGGACACGGGGGGTAATGAAAAACTGTTTTTT. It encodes CASRNRDTGGNEKLFF.

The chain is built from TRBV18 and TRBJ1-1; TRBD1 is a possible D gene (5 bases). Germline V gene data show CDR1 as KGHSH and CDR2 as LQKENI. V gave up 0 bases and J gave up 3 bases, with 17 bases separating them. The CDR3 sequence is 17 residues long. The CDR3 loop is CASSPPVGTGVDTEAFF. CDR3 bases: TGTGCCAGCTCACCACCTGTCGGGACGGGAGTTGACACTGAAGCTTTCTTT.

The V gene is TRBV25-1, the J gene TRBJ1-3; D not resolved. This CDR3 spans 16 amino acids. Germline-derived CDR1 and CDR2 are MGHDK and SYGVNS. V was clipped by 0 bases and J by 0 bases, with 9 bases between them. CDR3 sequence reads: CASSEYRLSSGNTIYF. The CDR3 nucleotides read TGTGCCAGCAGTGAATACCGACTTAGCTCTGGAAACACCATATATTTT.